This T cell receptor (beta chain) was recorded in a study of blood T cell repertoires in COVID-19. TCRdb keeps only in-frame clones here, not all; method: immunoSEQ multiplex PCR. The sample comprises approximately 150,000 clones, around 90% of which are singletons, and approximately 3.7% rests with the top ten. Germline CDR1 and CDR2: MNHEY and SMNVEV (reference sequence). This CDR3 comprises 14 residues. Trimming took 5 bases from V and 0 from J, leaving 10 bases between them. A COVID-19 case had been met by exposed participants during the 2 weeks before study entry. This chain joins TRBV27 and TRBJ1-1; D is uncertain. The sequencing sample was made of PBMCs or T cells enriched from blood (not recorded which). The sequence was collected from a woman aged 35 to 49 who had been exposed to COVID-19. CDR3 region: CASSTSGMNTEAFF. Here the CDR3 DNA reads TGTGCCAGCAGTACCTCCGGGATGAACACTGAAGCTTTCTTT.